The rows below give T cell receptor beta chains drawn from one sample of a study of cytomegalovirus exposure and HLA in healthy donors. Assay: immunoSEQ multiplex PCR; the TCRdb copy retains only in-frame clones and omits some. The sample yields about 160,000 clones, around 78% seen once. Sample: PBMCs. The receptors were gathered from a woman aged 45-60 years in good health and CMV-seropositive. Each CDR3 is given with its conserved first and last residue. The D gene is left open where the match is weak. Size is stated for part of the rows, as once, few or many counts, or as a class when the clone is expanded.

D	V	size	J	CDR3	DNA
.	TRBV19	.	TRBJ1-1	CASRREEGTEAFF	TGTGCCAGTAGAAGAGAGGAGGGCACTGAAGCTTTCTTT
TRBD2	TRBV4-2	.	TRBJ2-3	CASSQPAGGTDTQYF	TGTGCCAGCAGCCAACCAGCGGGAGGCACAGATACGCAGTATTTT
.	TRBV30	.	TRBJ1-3	CAWSVGGFSGNTIYF	TGTGCCTGGAGTGTCGGGGGATTCTCTGGAAACACCATATATTTT
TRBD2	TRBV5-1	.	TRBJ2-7	CASSLVIAGTYEQYF	TGCGCCAGCAGCTTGGTGATAGCGGGGACCTACGAGCAGTACTTC
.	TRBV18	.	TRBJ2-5	CASSPGGGVVETQYF	TGTGCCAGCTCACCTGGGGGGGGCGTCGTGGAGACCCAGTACTTC
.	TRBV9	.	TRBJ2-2	CASSGSKGVRVTGELFF	TGTGCCAGCAGCGGATCAAAAGGTGTCCGGGTAACCGGGGAGCTGTTTTTT
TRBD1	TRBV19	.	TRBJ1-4	CASSTLPNRGSNEKLFF	TGTGCCAGTAGTACACTCCCGAACAGGGGGTCTAATGAAAAACTGTTTTTT
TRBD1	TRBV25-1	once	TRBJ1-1	CASGPGGLNTEAFF	TGTGCCAGCGGGCCAGGGGGGCTGAACACTGAAGCTTTCTTT
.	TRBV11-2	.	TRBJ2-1	CASSLAPSPNNNEQFF	TGTGCCAGCAGCCTAGCCCCTAGCCCAAACAACAATGAGCAGTTCTTC
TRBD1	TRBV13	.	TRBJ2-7	CASSLGQGGSYEQYF	TGTGCCAGCAGCCTCGGACAGGGGGGCTCCTACGAGCAGTACTTC
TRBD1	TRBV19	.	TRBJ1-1	CATSLQGALNTEAFF	TGTGCCACCTCACTACAGGGGGCTCTGAACACTGAAGCTTTCTTT
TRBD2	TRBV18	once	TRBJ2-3	CASSPGTSRSGDTQYF	TGTGCCAGCTCTCCCGGGACTAGCCGTTCCGGGGATACGCAGTATTTT
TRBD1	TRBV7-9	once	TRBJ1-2	CASSHHGDRANYGYTF	TGTGCCAGCAGCCACCATGGCGACAGGGCGAACTATGGCTACACCTTC
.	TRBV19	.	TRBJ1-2	CASSIGGDGYTF	TGTGCCAGTAGTATTGGAGGTGATGGCTACACCTTC
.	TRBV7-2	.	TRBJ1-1	CASSLVGGVNTEAFF	TGTGCCAGCAGCTTAGTCGGCGGGGTGAACACTGAAGCTTTCTTT
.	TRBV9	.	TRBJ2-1	CASSVVPDVPSSAFYNEQFF	TGTGCCAGCAGCGTAGTCCCAGACGTCCCATCTAGCGCCTTTTACAATGAGCAGTTCTTC
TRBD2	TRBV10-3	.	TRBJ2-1	CAISDASGSVANNEQFF	TGTGCCATCAGTGACGCTAGCGGGAGCGTAGCTAACAATGAGCAGTTCTTC
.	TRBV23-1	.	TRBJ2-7	CASSQYDRIYEQYF	TGCGCCAGCAGTCAATACGACAGGATCTACGAGCAGTACTTC
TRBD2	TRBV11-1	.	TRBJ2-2	CASTQNAGGTGELFF	TGTGCCAGCACCCAGAATGCGGGGGGCACCGGGGAGCTGTTTTTT
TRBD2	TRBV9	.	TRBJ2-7	CASSSLAGGSEQYF	TGTGCCAGCAGCTCTCTAGCGGGAGGCTCCGAGCAGTACTTC
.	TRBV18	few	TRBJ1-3	CASSPEASGSGNTIYF	TGTGCCAGCTCACCAGAGGCCTCTGGCTCTGGAAACACCATATATTTT
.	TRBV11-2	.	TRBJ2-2	CASSSWGDTGELFF	TGTGCCAGCAGCTCATGGGGGGACACCGGGGAGCTGTTTTTT
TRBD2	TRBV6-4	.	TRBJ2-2	CASRMTSGVTGELFF	TGTGCCAGCAGGATGACTAGCGGGGTCACCGGGGAGCTGTTTTTT
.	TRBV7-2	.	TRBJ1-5	CASSSRGPQHF	TGTGCCAGCAGCTCCCGGGGGCCCCAGCATTTT
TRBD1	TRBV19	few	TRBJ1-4	CASSSQQGTNEKLFF	TGTGCCAGTAGTTCCCAACAGGGGACTAATGAAAAACTGTTTTTT
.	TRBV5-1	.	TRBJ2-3	CASSLEGRDSTDTQYF	TGCGCCAGCAGCTTGGAGGGGCGGGATAGCACAGATACGCAGTATTTT
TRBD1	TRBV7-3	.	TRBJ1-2	CASSLGTGGDGYTF	TGTGCCAGCAGCTTAGGGACAGGGGGAGACGGCTACACCTTC
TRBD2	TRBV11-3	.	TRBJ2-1	CASSPRRGGYNEQFF	TGTGCCAGCAGCCCCCGGCGGGGGGGCTACAATGAGCAGTTCTTC
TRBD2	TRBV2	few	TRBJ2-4	CASSVPTSGGSGSQYF	TGTGCCAGCAGTGTGCCGACTAGCGGGGGGTCAGGCAGTCAGTACTTC
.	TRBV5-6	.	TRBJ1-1	CASSSDWDSTNTEAFF	TGTGCCAGCAGCTCGGATTGGGACTCCACGAACACTGAAGCTTTCTTT
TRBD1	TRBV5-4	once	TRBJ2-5	CASSRDSFQETQYF	TGTGCCAGCAGCCGGGACAGCTTCCAAGAGACCCAGTACTTC
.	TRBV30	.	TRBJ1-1	CAWTPGDATEAFF	TGTGCCTGGACTCCAGGGGACGCAACTGAAGCTTTCTTT
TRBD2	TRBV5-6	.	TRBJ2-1	CASSPLAGVHNEQFF	TGTGCCAGCAGCCCACTAGCGGGAGTCCACAATGAGCAGTTCTTC
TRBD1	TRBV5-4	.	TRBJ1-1	CASSPDRTGNTEAFF	TGTGCCAGCAGCCCGGACCGGACAGGAAACACTGAAGCTTTCTTT
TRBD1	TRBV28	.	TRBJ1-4	CASRAGGTNEKLFF	TGTGCCAGCAGGGCAGGGGGAACTAATGAAAAACTGTTTTTT
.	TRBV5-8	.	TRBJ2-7	CASSRKGVSRDEQYF	TGTGCCAGCAGCCGGAAGGGGGTTAGTCGGGACGAGCAGTACTTC
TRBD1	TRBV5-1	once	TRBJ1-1	CASSRLQGASINTEAFF	TGCGCCAGCAGCCGCCTACAGGGGGCCTCTATCAACACTGAAGCTTTCTTT
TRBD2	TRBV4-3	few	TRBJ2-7	CASSPGLGTEQYF	TGCGCCAGCAGCCCGGGACTAGGAACCGAGCAGTACTTC
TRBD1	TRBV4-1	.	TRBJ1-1	CASSARQGYTEAFF	TGCGCCAGCAGCGCCCGACAGGGTTACACTGAAGCTTTCTTT
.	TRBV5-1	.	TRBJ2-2	CASALGVQTGELFF	TGCGCCAGCGCCTTAGGGGTCCAAACCGGGGAGCTGTTTTTT
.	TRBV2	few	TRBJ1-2	CASSEYRQPNYGYTF	TGTGCCAGCAGTGAATATCGACAGCCTAACTATGGCTACACCTTC
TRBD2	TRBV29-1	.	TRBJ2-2	CSVGLSGRVGGELFF	TGCAGCGTTGGTCTCAGCGGGAGGGTGGGCGGGGAGCTGTTTTTT
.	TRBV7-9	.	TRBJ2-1	CAVGPWGDEQFF	TGTGCCGTCGGACCTTGGGGCGATGAGCAGTTCTTC
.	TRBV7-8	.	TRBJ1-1	CASSHHNLNTEAFF	TGTGCCAGCAGCCATCACAACCTGAACACTGAAGCTTTCTTT
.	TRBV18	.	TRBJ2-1	CASSRGVGGYNEQFF	TGTGCCAGCTCACGGGGGGTTGGCGGATACAATGAGCAGTTCTTC
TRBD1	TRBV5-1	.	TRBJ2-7	CASSFRTGGSSYEQYF	TGCGCCAGCAGCTTCCGGACAGGGGGGTCCTCCTACGAGCAGTACTTC
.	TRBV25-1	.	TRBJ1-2	CASSDSRGDGYTF	TGTGCCAGCAGTGATTCCCGGGGGGATGGCTACACCTTC
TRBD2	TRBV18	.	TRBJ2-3	CASSPPTGGKYF	TGTGCCAGCTCACCACCGACGGGGGGGAAGTATTTT
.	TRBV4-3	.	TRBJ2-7	CASSQDTPRGQGSYEQYF	TGCGCCAGCAGCCAAGATACCCCACGTGGGCAGGGCTCCTACGAGCAGTACTTC
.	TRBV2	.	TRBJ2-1	CASKDPGTAIF	TGTGCCAGCAAGGACCCCGGGACTGCGATCTTC
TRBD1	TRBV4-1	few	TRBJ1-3	CASSQGIRQGISGNTIYF	TGCGCCAGCAGCCAAGGAATTAGACAGGGGATTTCTGGAAACACCATATATTTT
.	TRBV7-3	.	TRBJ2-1	CASSLTPPPTEQFF	TGTGCCAGCAGCTTAACGCCCCCCCCTACGGAGCAGTTCTTC
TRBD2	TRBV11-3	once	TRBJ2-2	CASAGLATGELFF	TGTGCCAGCGCCGGACTAGCCACCGGGGAGCTGTTTTTT
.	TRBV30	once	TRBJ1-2	CAWRLSGYTF	TGTGCCTGGAGATTGAGTGGCTACACCTTC
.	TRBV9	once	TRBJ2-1	CASSVVGGVGGNEQFF	TGTGCCAGCAGCGTAGTTGGGGGGGTAGGGGGAAATGAGCAGTTCTTC
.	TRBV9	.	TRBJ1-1	CASSVGRQLSEAFF	TGTGCCAGCAGCGTAGGGAGACAGCTCTCTGAAGCTTTCTTT
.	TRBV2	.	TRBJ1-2	CASSEGRQNYGYTF	TGTGCCAGCAGTGAAGGGAGACAGAACTATGGCTACACCTTC
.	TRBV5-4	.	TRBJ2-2	CASSLGGGQGRNTGELFF	TGTGCCAGCAGCTTGGGGGGAGGGCAGGGGAGGAACACCGGGGAGCTGTTTTTT
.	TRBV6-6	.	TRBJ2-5	CASSDGPGLLTQYF	TGTGCCAGCAGTGACGGCCCCGGACTGCTGACCCAGTACTTC